This TCR beta chain is drawn from a study of naive and memory T cell subsets. Reverse transcription of blood and skin TCR RNA was primed at alpha and beta constant regions. A single record per CDR3 protein comes from TCRdb applying MiXCR to the 5' RACE reads. The profile shows over 20,000 distinct CDR3 sequences, under 30% of them singletons. With 2 bases removed from V and 6 bases from J, the gap between germline ends came to 9 bases. This CDR3 contains 13 residues. Whole-blood samples were around 2.3 ml of peripheral blood from healthy adult volunteers. The TCR sequence derives from a female donor in good health. The V call is TRBV12-3 or TRBV12-4, the J call TRBJ2-3; D call uncertain. In DNA form, the CDR3 reads TGTGCCAGCAGTTTATTTAGTTCCGATACGCAGTATTTT. It encodes CASSLFSSDTQYF.